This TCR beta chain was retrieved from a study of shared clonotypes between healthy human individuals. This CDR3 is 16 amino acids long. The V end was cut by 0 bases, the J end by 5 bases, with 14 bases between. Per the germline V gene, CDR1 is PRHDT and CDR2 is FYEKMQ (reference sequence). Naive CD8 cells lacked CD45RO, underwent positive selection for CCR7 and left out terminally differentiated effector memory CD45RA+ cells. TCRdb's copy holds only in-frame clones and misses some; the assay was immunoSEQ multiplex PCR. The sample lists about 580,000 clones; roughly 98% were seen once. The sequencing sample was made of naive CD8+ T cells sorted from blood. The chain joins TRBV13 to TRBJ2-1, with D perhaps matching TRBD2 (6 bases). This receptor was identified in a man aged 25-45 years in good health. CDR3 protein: CASSLGWRDPHNEQFF. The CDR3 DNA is TGTGCCAGCAGCTTAGGCTGGCGGGATCCCCACAATGAGCAGTTCTTC.